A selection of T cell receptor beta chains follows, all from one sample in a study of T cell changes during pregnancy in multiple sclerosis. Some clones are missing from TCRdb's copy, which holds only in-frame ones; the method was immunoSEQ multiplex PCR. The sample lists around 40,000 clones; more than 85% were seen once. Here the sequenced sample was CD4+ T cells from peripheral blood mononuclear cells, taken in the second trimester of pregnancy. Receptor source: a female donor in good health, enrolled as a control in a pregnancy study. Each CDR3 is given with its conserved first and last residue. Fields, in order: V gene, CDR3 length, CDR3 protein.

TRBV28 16 CASSPFPRREGDEQYF
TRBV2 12 CASRGGNYGYTF
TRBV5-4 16 CASSHGTSGRSGELFF
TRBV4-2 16 CASSQESSGLDEKLFF
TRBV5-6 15 CASRRTGKANYGYTF
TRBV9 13 CASSVRGKSGYTF
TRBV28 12 CASSPSPTEAFF
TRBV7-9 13 CASSSGSYNEQFF
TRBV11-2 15 CASRPPGQGLNEQYF
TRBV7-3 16 CASSPGLAGRLRPQYF
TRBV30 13 CAWTRTAPSPLHF
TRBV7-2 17 CASSLFFGGGTPYEQYF
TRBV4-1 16 CASSKGLGVSGETQYF
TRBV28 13 CASTRPDIHGYTF
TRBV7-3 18 CASSLRGWESPLTDTQYF
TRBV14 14 CASSQPTGHYGYTF
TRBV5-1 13 CASSLSPGNTIYF